This TCR beta chain was captured in a study of OX40 agonist ivuxolimab in advanced cancers. Study-level information: A diagnosis of hepatocellular carcinoma, melanoma, renal cell or head and neck cancer was present in dose-escalation patients. Males comprised roughly four fifths of the group, whose mean age was roughly 60 years (range roughly 20 to 85). General observations from the study: With doses of 0.1 to 3.0 mg/kg, CD4+ and CD8+ blood T cells had undergone clonal expansion by week 6.

The method was immunoSEQ multiplex PCR; TCRdb's version includes in-frame clones alone and lacks a portion of them. The sample records about 100,000 clones, less than 95% being singletons. On this clone: Antigen unknown.

The CDR3 covers 13 residues. Trimming removed 6 bases from V and 10 bases from J; junction bases left unmatched: 11. From germline, CDR1 is MNHNY and CDR2 SVGAGI (reference sequence). The specimen was CD4+ or CD8+ T cells sorted from blood, collected in a trial of the OX40 agonist ivuxolimab. This clonotype was obtained from an adult with an advanced solid tumor such as melanoma, head and neck, liver or kidney cancer. The chain couples TRBV6-6 to TRBJ1-2; 7 nucleotides line up with TRBD1. The DNA for the CDR3 is TGTGCCAGCAGCTCCACCCGACAGGGAGACTACACCTTC. It encodes CASSSTRQGDYTF.